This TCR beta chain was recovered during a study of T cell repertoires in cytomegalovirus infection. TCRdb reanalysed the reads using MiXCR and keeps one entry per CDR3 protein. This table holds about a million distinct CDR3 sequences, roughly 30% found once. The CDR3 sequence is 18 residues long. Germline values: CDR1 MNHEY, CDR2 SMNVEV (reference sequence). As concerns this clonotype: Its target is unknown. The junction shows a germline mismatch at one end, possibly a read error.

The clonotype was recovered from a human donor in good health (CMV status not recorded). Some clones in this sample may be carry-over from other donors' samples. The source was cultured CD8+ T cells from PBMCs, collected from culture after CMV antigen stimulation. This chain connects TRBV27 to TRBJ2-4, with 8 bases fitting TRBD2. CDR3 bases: TGTGCCAGCAGTATATCTTTTTCTAGCGGGCTAGCCAAAAACATTCAGTACTTC. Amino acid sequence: CASSISFSSGLAKNIQYF.